One and the same sample provided the 21 T cell receptor beta chains below, sequenced in a study of long-term antiretroviral therapy in people with HIV (dated by TCRdb to between 2022 and 2023). Sequencing of the TRB variable region was done with the immunoSEQ hsTCRB v3.0 assay at survey level resolution. TCRdb stores this immuneACCESS table with in-frame sequences only. Part of the clones is absent; in the studies checked, under half of the shortfall reflects unresolved V genes, and no reason is known for the rest. In this sample the table shows fewer than 20,000 clones, approximately 81% of which occur a single time. The top ten constitute 12% to 15% of the sample. The sequenced sample was unsorted PBMCs, obtained 0.3 years after starting antiretroviral therapy. The receptor set was obtained from a woman in her forties or fifties with HIV.

This clone showed up just a few times. The V call is TRBV19, the J call TRBJ1-5, with D perhaps matching TRBD1 (5 bases). CDR1 and CDR2 (germline): LNHDA, SQIVND (reference sequence). This CDR3 has 14 amino acids. Trimming removed 6 bases from V and 3 bases from J, with 12 bases in between. The CDR3 nucleotides are TGTGCCAGTAGAACCGACAGCAACAATCAGCCCCAGCATTTT. Residues: CASRTDSNNQPQHF.

CDR3 in amino acids: CASSTTGIYTDTQYF. DNA for the CDR3: TGTGCCAGCAGCACCACAGGGATTTACACAGATACGCAGTATTTT. V is TRBV5-6 and J is TRBJ2-3, with D possibly TRBD1 on 6 matching bases. The CDR3 contains 15 residues. Looked up from germline, CDR1 is SGHDT and CDR2 is YYEEEE. V lost 4 bases and J 2 bases, leaving 14 bases between the germline ends.

The sample holds a few counts of this clone. The chain carries TRBV7-9 and TRBJ2-7; D is unresolved. CDR1 is SEHNR, CDR2 FQNEAQ, per germline (reference sequence). CDR3 length: 12 amino acids. Trimming left V 5 bases short and J 5 bases short, with 10 bases between. The CDR3 DNA is TGTGCCAGCAGCCTAGTGCCCAACGAGCAGTACGTC. It specifies CASSLVPNEQYV.

This clone was counted once. The chain recombines TRBV5-5 with TRBJ2-7; 7 nucleotides match TRBD1. V dropped 4 bases and J dropped 0; count of bases not matched to a gene: 7. There are 15 residues in the CDR3. The germline V gene encodes CDR1 SGHKS and CDR2 YYEKEE (reference sequence). The CDR3 reads CASSRDSPSSYEQYF. The CDR3 DNA is TGTGCCAGCAGCCGGGACAGCCCCAGCTCCTACGAGCAGTACTTC.

The rearrangement links TRBV27 to TRBJ1-2; 10 bases are shared with TRBD1. The CDR3 is 13 amino acids. Per germline, CDR1 MNHEY and CDR2 SMNVEV (reference sequence). V trimming: 6 bases; J trimming: 5 bases; junction bases outside the gene matches: 3. This CDR3 is CASRGTGDYGYTF. In DNA form, the CDR3 reads TGTGCCAGCAGGGGGACAGGGGATTATGGCTACACCTTC.

The chain recombines TRBV10-2 with TRBJ1-1; no reliable D call. Trimming cost V 1 base and J 5 bases, with 5 bases left between them. There are 12 residues in the CDR3. The germline V gene has CDR1 WSHSY and CDR2 SAAADI. In DNA, the CDR3 is TGCGCCAGCAGTGAGTTTCGGACTGAAGCTTTCTTT. Protein: CASSEFRTEAFF.

This clone was seen a handful of times. The rearrangement links TRBV19 to TRBJ2-3; 8 nucleotides agree with TRBD1. The V segment lost 5 bases and the J segment 2 bases; nucleotides outside the gene matches: 9. CDR3 size: 16 residues. From germline, CDR1 is LNHDA and CDR2 SQIVND (reference sequence). CDR3 loop: CASSASSGGITDTQYF. The CDR3 DNA sequence: TGTGCCAGTAGTGCCAGCTCAGGGGGCATCACAGATACGCAGTATTTT.

The CDR3 region has the DNA TGTGCCAGCAGTTTATCCCAATACACCGGGGAGCTGTTTTTT. Its protein is CASSLSQYTGELFF. The rearrangement uses TRBV27 and TRBJ2-2; D gene unclear. CDR1 is MNHEY and CDR2 is SMNVEV in the germline V gene (reference sequence). The ends were cut back, 0 bases at V and 3 bases at J, with 5 bases in the middle. This CDR3 is built from 14 residues.

This chain uses TRBV7-2 with TRBJ2-1; TRBD1 might be the D (5 bases). CDR3 length equals 15 residues. V was shortened by 2 bases and J by 12 bases, with 20 bases between the two germline ends. From germline, CDR1 is SGHTA and CDR2 FQGNSA. DNA for the CDR3: TGTGCCAGCAGCTTAAGAGGCAGGGAAGTACGGGTGCAGTTCTTC. It yields the protein CASSLRGREVRVQFF. The full variable domain, completed using reference TRBV7-2 and TRBJ2-1, is GAGVSQSPSNKVTEKGKDVELRCDPISGHTALYWYRQSLGQGLEFLIYFQGNSAPDKSGLPSDRFSAERTGGSVSTLTIQRTQQEDSAVYLCASSLRGREVRVQFFGPGTRLTVL.

CDR3 protein: CASKPPPSGPYF. CDR3 coding DNA: TGTGCCAGCAAGCCCCCCCCTAGCGGGCCGTATTTT. The chain combines TRBV27 with TRBJ2-3; 8 bases match TRBD2. Germline V CDR1 and CDR2: MNHEY, SMNVEV (reference sequence). The J segment lost 14 bases and the V segment lost 7 bases, leaving 11 bases of the junction unmatched. This CDR3 region has 12 residues.

The sample holds a few counts of this clone. The V gene is TRBV19, the J gene TRBJ1-6, with D possibly TRBD1 on 5 matching bases. CDR3 length: 13 residues. Trimming removed 3 bases at V and 8 bases at J, with 8 bases between. Per the germline V gene, CDR1 is LNHDA and CDR2 is SQIVND (reference sequence). The CDR3 is CASSMKGYSPLHF. CDR3 DNA sequence: TGTGCCAGTAGTATGAAGGGGTATTCACCCCTCCACTTT. Based on the CDR3 plus reference TRBV19 and TRBJ1-6, the full variable domain is DGGITQSPKYLFRKEGQNVTLSCEQNLNHDAMYWYRQDPGQGLRLIYYSQIVNDFQKGDIAEGYSVSREKKESFPLTVTSAQKNPTAFYLCASSMKGYSPLHFGNGTRLTVT.

This clone was counted between two and nine times. The chain carries TRBV15 and TRBJ2-7; 8 nucleotides align to TRBD1. The germline V gene has CDR1 LNHNV and CDR2 YYDKDF (reference sequence). The length of the CDR3 is 15 residues. The ends lost 2 bases at V and 6 bases at J; junction bases unmatched: 9. CDR3 region: CATSRPPGQAFEQYF. In DNA, the CDR3 is TGTGCCACCAGCAGACCTCCGGGACAGGCTTTCGAGCAGTACTTC.

The V gene is TRBV11-1, the J gene TRBJ1-1, with 7 nucleotides matching TRBD1. CDR3 length: 14 amino acids. Germline V gene data show CDR1 as SGHAT and CDR2 as FQDESV (reference sequence). V lost 5 bases to trimming and J lost 5 bases; unmatched junction nucleotides: 8. The CDR3 region has the DNA TGTGCCAGCAGCCGGGACAGAGGGTATACTGAAGCTTTCTTT. Its translation is CASSRDRGYTEAFF.

The CDR3 nucleotides read TGTGCCAGCAGTTATATCGCCAACTATGGCTACACCTTC. Translated: CASSYIANYGYTF. The chain carries TRBV6-5 and TRBJ1-2; no definite D call. V was pared by 3 bases and J by 2 bases, with 7 bases between. Germline values: CDR1 MNHEY, CDR2 SVGAGI. This CDR3 is 13 amino acids long.

On this clone: The same CDR3 also results from other DNA sequences found in this sample. V gene TRBV19 combines with J gene TRBJ1-6; 7 bases fit TRBD1. With V trimmed by 7 bases and J by 7 bases, 7 bases remained unmatched. Germline loops: CDR1 LNHDA, CDR2 SQIVND (reference sequence). CDR3 length: 14 amino acids. The CDR3 sequence is CASTWDSLNSPLHF. For the CDR3, the DNA is TGTGCCAGTACTTGGGACAGTCTGAATTCACCCCTCCACTTT.

This clone was observed a few times. The genes are TRBV27 and TRBJ2-7; a weak D match, TRBD1 (6 bases). V lost 3 bases and J lost 4, with 10 bases in between. This CDR3 region has 13 residues. Germline assignment: CDR1 MNHEY and CDR2 SMNVEV (reference sequence). In DNA, the CDR3 is TGTGCCAGCAGTTTGGGACACAATTACGAGCAGTACGTC. Its translation is CASSLGHNYEQYV.

This clone has just one count. This chain joins TRBV18 and TRBJ2-3; D might be TRBD1 (7 bases). Germline CDR1 KGHSH, CDR2 LQKENI. The V gene lost 0 bases and the J gene lost 6 bases, with 10 bases spanning the gap. This CDR3 has 14 amino acids. CDR3 loop: CASSPPTGRDTQYF. As DNA, the CDR3 is TGTGCCAGCTCACCACCGACAGGGAGGGATACGCAGTATTTT.

Concerning this clone itself: The junction does not match germline at one end; this may be a read error. The chain has TRBV6-1 and TRBJ1-2; no firm D call. The CDR3 loop spans 13 amino acids. Germline V CDR1 and CDR2: MNHNS, SASEGT. In DNA, the CDR3 is TGTGCCAGCAGTGTTAATCCTAACTATGGTTACACCTTC. This encodes CASSVNPNYGYTF.

The rearrangement joins TRBV5-1 to TRBJ2-1; D not certain. V shed 4 bases and J shed 0 bases, with 11 bases lying between them. Germline V gene sequence: CDR1 SGHRS, CDR2 YFSETQ. This CDR3 is built from 15 residues. CDR3 loop: CASSMDGSSYNEQFF. CDR3 in DNA: TGCGCCAGCAGCATGGACGGTAGCTCCTACAATGAGCAGTTCTTC.

This clone was detected only a few times. This chain joins TRBV12-5 and TRBJ1-6; 8 bases agree with TRBD1. Germline CDR1 LGHNT, CDR2 FRNRAP. This CDR3 contains 17 residues. The V segment lost 2 bases and the J segment 7 bases; nucleotides outside the gene matches: 10. CDR3 DNA sequence: TGTGCTAGTGGTTTGCCTCGAGGGACAGGAGACAATTCACCCCTCCACTTT. This sequence encodes CASGLPRGTGDNSPLHF.

This chain joins TRBV5-1 and TRBJ2-2; unclear D gene. Germline CDR1 is SGHRS and CDR2 is YFSETQ. The CDR3 runs to 15 residues. V was clipped by 7 bases and J by 0 bases, with 13 bases between them. The CDR3: CASQRKETNTGELFF. The CDR3 DNA reads TGCGCCAGCCAAAGGAAGGAAACGAACACCGGGGAGCTGTTTTTT.